The rows below give T cell receptor beta chains drawn from one sample of a study of T cells after yellow fever vaccination. MiXCR, run by TCRdb on the 5' RACE reads, gives a single entry per CDR3 protein. The sample includes 95,000 to 150,000 distinct CDR3 sequences, over 8% of them seen just once. The sequenced sample was CD8+ T cells sorted from PBMCs, obtained on the day of the yellow fever booster vaccination. The receptors come from a man aged 18 to 29 who received the YFV17D yellow fever vaccine. Both conserved end residues are part of each CDR3.

V gene: TRBV4-3
J gene: TRBJ2-7
CDR3 protein: CASSQEGSYEQYF

V gene: TRBV7-2
J gene: TRBJ1-6
CDR3 protein: CASSLIAASGNSPLHF

V gene: TRBV20-1
J gene: TRBJ1-1
CDR3 protein: CSAWGEQGNTEAFF

V gene: TRBV6-2/TRBV6-3
J gene: TRBJ1-2
CDR3 protein: CASGSTDGYTF

V gene: TRBV5-1
J gene: TRBJ2-5
CDR3 protein: CASSSQDRAPETQYF

V gene: TRBV3-1
J gene: TRBJ2-6
CDR3 protein: CASSPIFGSVAGSGANVLTF

V gene: TRBV9
J gene: TRBJ1-1
CDR3 protein: CASSPSGVANTEAFF

V gene: TRBV4-3
J gene: TRBJ2-2
CDR3 protein: CASSQERGIGGELFF

V gene: TRBV7-9
J gene: TRBJ1-2
CDR3 protein: CASSLDSNYGYTF

V gene: TRBV9
J gene: TRBJ1-2
CDR3 protein: CASSASGQGVFGYTF

V gene: TRBV2
J gene: TRBJ2-6
CDR3 protein: CASSEGYRGLSSGANVLTF

V gene: TRBV3-2
J gene: TRBJ2-5
CDR3 protein: CASSQKRPPGGSVRETQYF

V gene: TRBV4-1
J gene: TRBJ2-3
CDR3 protein: CASSQTSGGVADTQYF

V gene: TRBV5-6
J gene: TRBJ1-6
CDR3 protein: CASSLWGSRVAPLHF

V gene: TRBV7-9
J gene: TRBJ1-1
CDR3 protein: CASSLDIMDTEAFF

V gene: TRBV4-1
J gene: TRBJ1-1
CDR3 protein: CASSLRTLGTEAFF

V gene: TRBV7-9
J gene: TRBJ1-2
CDR3 protein: CASSPPGQTFYGYTF

V gene: TRBV19
J gene: TRBJ1-4
CDR3 protein: CASTRTATNEKLFF

V gene: TRBV12-3/TRBV12-4
J gene: TRBJ2-1
CDR3 protein: CASSLGPGTRWDNEQFF

V gene: TRBV2
J gene: TRBJ2-1
CDR3 protein: CASSDLPGQGAQEQFF

V gene: TRBV12-5
J gene: TRBJ1-6
CDR3 protein: CASGLDGPSGSPLHF

V gene: TRBV7-6
J gene: TRBJ2-3
CDR3 protein: CASSLEVSDTQYF

V gene: TRBV13
J gene: TRBJ2-7
CDR3 protein: CASSFQGYEQYF

V gene: TRBV5-1
J gene: TRBJ2-1
CDR3 protein: CASSLWPVEDLNEQFF

V gene: TRBV6-5
J gene: TRBJ2-6
CDR3 protein: CASNPVGGRQDNVLTF

V gene: TRBV5-1
J gene: TRBJ2-2
CDR3 protein: CASRLTPGLGRNTGELFF

V gene: TRBV14
J gene: TRBJ2-1
CDR3 protein: CASSQQDMNRGLWYNEQFF

V gene: TRBV20-1
J gene: TRBJ2-1
CDR3 protein: CSARSLAGDPRYNEQFF

V gene: TRBV28
J gene: TRBJ2-3
CDR3 protein: CASSGSQTSTDTQYF

V gene: TRBV9
J gene: TRBJ1-5
CDR3 protein: CASSVGGALNQPQHF

V gene: TRBV12-3/TRBV12-4
J gene: TRBJ1-5
CDR3 protein: CASSSTGGGNQPQHF

V gene: TRBV3-2
J gene: TRBJ2-3
CDR3 protein: CASSHGQGSDWRSLFPTTDTQYF

V gene: TRBV7-3
J gene: TRBJ2-6
CDR3 protein: CASSAQGSGANVLTF

V gene: TRBV6-5
J gene: TRBJ2-3
CDR3 protein: CASSRDSGRGDTQYF

V gene: TRBV4-2
J gene: TRBJ2-7
CDR3 protein: CASSPLGGDYEQYF

V gene: TRBV4-3
J gene: TRBJ2-3
CDR3 protein: CASSPQTGGYTDTQYF

V gene: TRBV4-1
J gene: TRBJ2-6
CDR3 protein: CASSQDMAIGLAHTGANVLTF

V gene: TRBV12-3/TRBV12-4
J gene: TRBJ2-1
CDR3 protein: CASSLHQYNEQFF

V gene: TRBV4-3
J gene: TRBJ1-2
CDR3 protein: CASSPAFSNYGYTF

V gene: TRBV4-1
J gene: TRBJ2-4
CDR3 protein: CASSQEGGGAKNIQYF

V gene: TRBV24-1
J gene: TRBJ2-3
CDR3 protein: CATPGTEDSTDTQYF

V gene: TRBV27
J gene: TRBJ2-3
CDR3 protein: CASSLSRLGGDTQYF

V gene: TRBV20-1
J gene: TRBJ1-2
CDR3 protein: CSARLDTLPGGYTF

V gene: TRBV7-6
J gene: TRBJ1-3
CDR3 protein: CASSSMTGNTIYF

V gene: TRBV6-1
J gene: TRBJ1-1
CDR3 protein: CASSGTENTEAFF

V gene: TRBV4-1
J gene: TRBJ1-1
CDR3 protein: CASSRGLWDTEAFF

V gene: TRBV4-3
J gene: TRBJ2-2
CDR3 protein: CASSHRTTNTGELFF

V gene: TRBV5-4
J gene: TRBJ2-7
CDR3 protein: CASSGGQGSPRYEQYF

V gene: TRBV9
J gene: TRBJ1-6
CDR3 protein: CASSPTDLNSPLHF

V gene: TRBV6-2/TRBV6-3
J gene: TRBJ2-3
CDR3 protein: CASSYAGTGPTDTQYF

V gene: TRBV11-2
J gene: TRBJ2-1
CDR3 protein: CASSLMVEQFF

V gene: TRBV10-2
J gene: TRBJ1-5
CDR3 protein: CASSEWEYSNQPQHF

V gene: TRBV13
J gene: TRBJ1-3
CDR3 protein: CASSLWGPGALGNTIYF

V gene: TRBV29-1
J gene: TRBJ2-3
CDR3 protein: CSVDRTGVDTQYF

V gene: TRBV7-2
J gene: TRBJ2-7
CDR3 protein: CASSPGTARTSYEQYF